Sequencing of this TCR beta chain was carried out in a study of blood T cell repertoires in COVID-19. Overall study: COVID-19 samples collected from the United States, Italy and Spain covered acute and convalescent phases. T cells, B-cell-depleted T cells, or PBMCs provided the cDNA or gDNA that served as material.

Germline V lookup: CDR1 SEHNR, CDR2 FQNEAQ (reference sequence). CDR3 length: 15 residues. V gave up 5 bases and J gave up 5 bases; unmatched junction bases: 11. Sequencing was performed with immunoSEQ multiplex PCR; in TCRdb, only in-frame clones are kept and a portion is missing. Of about 100,000 clones in the sample, about 80% are singletons; the top ten hold roughly 31%. Sequenced sample: peripheral blood. The sequence was obtained from a man aged 65 to 79 with active or convalescent COVID-19. The chain couples TRBV7-9 to TRBJ1-1; 7 bases match TRBD1. CDR3 nucleotides: TGTGCCAGCAGCCTACCGGGACAGCCCCGGACTGAAGCTTTCTTT. Encoded protein: CASSLPGQPRTEAFF.